In this sample, the clone carrying this T cell receptor (beta chain) turned up many times. Its antigen is currently unknown. Production of TCR cDNA was by 5'RACE template switching, which also added a universal primer site and UMIs. MiXCR, run by TCRdb on the 5' RACE reads, gives a single entry per CDR3 protein. In the table there are about 75,000 distinct CDR3 sequences, under 9.5% of which are singletons. The sample is drawn from a study of T cells after yellow fever vaccination. The overall study: When fractions had low cell numbers, they were prepared with SMART-Seq v4 Ultra Low Input. Study findings and constraints: Most clones from primary vaccination resurfaced after the booster (96% CD4, 88% CD8).

Germline CDR1 is SGDLS and CDR2 is YYNGEE. V was pared by 4 bases and J by 2 bases, with 7 bases between. This CDR3 has 13 residues. Sequenced here: CD8+ T cells sorted from PBMCs, sampled more than 8 days after the first yellow fever vaccination. The chain links TRBV9 to TRBJ1-5; D perhaps matches TRBD1 (5 bases). The sequence was obtained from a man between 18 and 29 years old who received the YFV17D yellow fever vaccine. Here the CDR3 DNA reads TGTGCCAGCAGCTCGGGGGGCAATCAGCCCCAGCATTTT. Translating gives CASSSGGNQPQHF.